The 15 T cell receptor beta chains in this list originate from one sample, sequenced in a study of blood T cells in healthy people across ages. Alongside a J-beta primer mix, a sample-barcoded 5' primer served in a second PCR lasting 7 to 11 cycles. TCRdb recomputed calls from the 5' RACE reads with MiXCR, one row per CDR3 protein. The sample lists about 680,000 distinct CDR3 sequences; about 52% were seen once. The sample consisted of blood. These TCRs come from a woman in her fifties or sixties in good health.

The CDR3 DNA sequence: TGTGCCACCAGCACCCAACAGGGGGCGAGGTACGAGCAGTACTTC. Its protein product is CATSTQQGARYEQYF. V is TRBV15 and J is TRBJ2-4; 9 bases match TRBD1. The DNA matches TRBJ2-7 better at its end, which makes the J call doubtful. The CDR3 has 15 residues. Germline values: CDR1 LNHNV, CDR2 YYDKDF (reference sequence).

This clonotype was seen more than once but under ten times. The chain is built from TRBV4-2 and TRBJ2-3; tentative D call: TRBD2 (5 bases). The germline V gene encodes CDR1 LGHNA and CDR2 YNFKEQ. V shed 2 bases and J shed 1 base, with 10 bases lying between them. The CDR3 runs 15 residues. CDR3 in amino acids: CASSQRDPRTDTQYF. The CDR3 DNA reads TGTGCCAGCAGCCAACGGGATCCTCGCACAGATACGCAGTATTTT.

This clonotype has just a few counts. V usage is TRBV27 and J usage is TRBJ2-7; 11 nucleotides align to TRBD2. V shed 1 base and J 7 bases; nucleotides not matched to a gene: 3. The germline gives CDR1 MNHEY, CDR2 SMNVEV (reference sequence). The CDR3 is made up of 14 amino acids. The CDR3 nucleotides read TGTGCCAGCAGTTTATTCCTAGCGGGAGGTGAGCAGTACTTC. It encodes CASSLFLAGGEQYF.

Many counts were recorded for this clonotype. A much larger clone is a single base away; this may be a read error. The CDR3 DNA follows: TGTGCCAGCAGCCCGGGTTCTGGGGCCAACGTCCTGACTTTC. Translation: CASSPGSGANVLTF. The rearrangement uses TRBV12-3 or TRBV12-4 and TRBJ2-6; no definite D call. The CDR3 covers 14 residues. Trimming cost V 6 bases and J 1 base, with 7 bases left between them.

The V and J genes are TRBV20-1 and TRBJ2-1, with D maybe TRBD1 (5 bases). There are 15 residues in the CDR3. V was cut by 6 bases and J by 5 bases, with 20 bases left in between. Germline-derived CDR1 and CDR2 are DFQATT and SNEGSKA (reference sequence). Here the CDR3 reads CSAIRGTPPHNEQFF. The CDR3 DNA reads TGCAGTGCCATAAGGGGAACCCCCCCTCACAATGAGCAGTTCTTC.

V usage is TRBV29-1 and J usage is TRBJ2-7, with D perhaps TRBD1 (5 bases). V dropped 5 bases and J dropped 0 bases, with 8 bases sitting between them. The CDR3 length is 12 residues. Germline loops: CDR1 SQVTM, CDR2 ANQGSEA. CDR3 in DNA: TGCAGCGTTAAGGACAACTCCTACGAGCAGTACTTC. Its translation: CSVKDNSYEQYF.

This clonotype has only a few counts. The CDR3 region has the DNA TGTGCCAGCAGTGATTCGGGGATGTGGTTCCTGACTTTC. This encodes CASSDSGMWFLTF. This chain joins TRBV2 and TRBJ2-6; possibly TRBD2 for D (5 bases). The V end lost 3 bases, the J end lost 14 bases, and 14 bases lay between the germline ends. In germline, CDR1 is SNHLY, CDR2 FYNNEI. The CDR3 covers 13 residues.

This clonotype was observed a handful of times. The chain has TRBV7-2 and TRBJ1-1; D call uncertain. Trimming left V 2 bases short and J 3 bases short, with 13 bases between. Germline V lookup: CDR1 SGHTA, CDR2 FQGNSA. The CDR3 is made up of 15 amino acids. CDR3 nucleotides: TGTGCCAGCAGCTTACACCCCTCGGGGTACACTGAAGCTTTCTTT. This codes for CASSLHPSGYTEAFF.

This clonotype was seen more than once but under ten times. The chain recombines TRBV11-1 with TRBJ2-3; D is ambiguous. Per germline, CDR1 SGHAT and CDR2 FQDESV (reference sequence). The CDR3 spans 14 residues. With 6 bases removed from V and 2 bases from J, the gap between germline ends came to 12 bases. CDR3: CASRDPGYTDTQYF. As DNA, the CDR3 is TGTGCCAGCAGGGACCCCGGATACACAGATACGCAGTATTTT.

The chain joins TRBV24-1 to TRBJ2-7; D gene unclear. From germline, CDR1 is KGHDR and CDR2 SFDVKD. The V gene lost 3 bases and the J gene lost 2 bases, with 13 bases spanning the gap. The CDR3 length is 15 residues. CDR3 amino acids: CATSDRIDGAYEQYF. In DNA, the CDR3 is TGTGCCACCAGTGATAGAATTGACGGAGCCTACGAGCAGTACTTC.

The chain uses TRBV7-2 and TRBJ2-7; 7 bases agree with TRBD1. The junction had 16 bases not matched to a gene; V was cut back by 4 bases and J by 7 bases. CDR1 SGHTA and CDR2 FQGNSA come from the germline V gene. The CDR3 has 16 residues. This CDR3 reads CTSSSRDSSSYNEQYF. CDR3 DNA sequence: TGTACCAGCAGCTCAAGGGACAGTAGCTCCTACAATGAGCAGTACTTC.

This chain joins TRBV20-1 and TRBJ1-5; D gene uncertain. CDR1 is DFQATT, CDR2 SNEGSKA, per germline (reference sequence). The CDR3 length is 13 residues. V was trimmed by 2 bases and J by 10 bases, leaving 15 bases between them. The CDR3 region is CSARLGPIGPQHF. CDR3 nucleotides: TGCAGTGCTAGATTAGGACCAATTGGCCCCCAGCATTTT.

V is TRBV7-2 and J is TRBJ1-1; D gene unclear. The CDR3 totals 13 residues. The V end was cut by 5 bases, the J end by 4 bases, with 11 bases between. Germline V gene lookup returns CDR1 SGHTA and CDR2 FQGNSA. CDR3 DNA: TGTGCCAGCAGCCTCCATCAGTCCACTGAAGCTTTCTTT. Amino acids: CASSLHQSTEAFF.

The chain links TRBV5-6 to TRBJ2-3; D is uncertain. V lost 0 bases and J lost 4, with 12 bases in between. Per germline, CDR1 SGHDT and CDR2 YYEEEE. The CDR3 extends over 15 amino acids. The CDR3 is CASSLEASRADTQYF. CDR3 bases: TGTGCCAGCAGCTTGGAAGCTAGTAGGGCAGATACGCAGTATTTT.

The chain links TRBV7-2 to TRBJ1-2; 7 nucleotides agree with TRBD1. The CDR3 extends over 15 amino acids. Per germline, CDR1 SGHTA and CDR2 FQGNSA. The trim removed 5 bases at V and 2 bases at J, leaving 8 bases unmatched. CDR3 protein: CASSPSGTANYGYTF. The DNA for the CDR3 is TGTGCCAGCAGCCCCTCCGGGACAGCCAACTATGGCTACACCTTC.